A selection of T cell receptor beta chains follows, all from one sample in a study of shared clonotypes between healthy human individuals. Assay: immunoSEQ multiplex PCR; the TCRdb copy retains only in-frame clones and omits some. Altogether more than 2 million clones are present, under 97% being singletons, with the ten largest covering roughly 0.13%. The material sequenced was naive CD4+ T cells sorted from blood. These receptors all stem from a man between 18 and 35 years old in good health. Both conserved end residues are part of each CDR3. The D gene is left open where the match is weak. The size of a clone is reported for some rows only, either as once, few or many, or as a class for expanded clones.

J: TRBJ1-1; V: TRBV5-5; size: -; D: TRBD1; CDR3: CASSPRQGNTEAFF; DNA: TGTGCCAGCAGCCCAAGACAGGGGAACACTGAAGCTTTCTTT
J: TRBJ2-2; V: TRBV19; size: -; D: -; CDR3: CASADSKLNTGELFF; DNA: TGTGCCAGTGCCGACAGTAAGTTGAACACCGGGGAGCTGTTTTTT
J: TRBJ2-7; V: TRBV2; size: -; D: -; CDR3: CASSIYEQYF; DNA: TGTGCCAGCAGCATCTACGAGCAGTACTTC
J: TRBJ2-2; V: TRBV7-2; size: once; D: TRBD1; CDR3: CASSLDRGQGGELFF; DNA: TGTGCCAGCAGCTTAGACAGGGGGCAGGGCGGGGAGCTGTTTTTT
J: TRBJ2-5; V: TRBV10-3; size: -; D: -; CDR3: CAIRAQETQYF; DNA: TGTGCCATCAGGGCACAAGAGACCCAGTACTTC
J: TRBJ2-5; V: TRBV6-5; size: -; D: -; CDR3: CASSYSGGVTETQYF; DNA: TGTGCCAGCAGTTACTCAGGGGGTGTAACAGAGACCCAGTACTTC
J: TRBJ2-6; V: TRBV18; size: -; D: TRBD1; CDR3: CASSPGQGGPSGANVLTF; DNA: TGTGCCAGCTCACCGGGACAGGGGGGCCCCTCTGGGGCCAACGTCCTGACTTTC
J: TRBJ2-1; V: TRBV7-9; size: -; D: -; CDR3: CASSLRPTGVHEQFF; DNA: TGTGCCAGCAGCTTAAGACCCACAGGAGTACATGAGCAGTTCTTC
J: TRBJ1-5; V: TRBV5-1; size: -; D: -; CDR3: CASSSGPSNQPQHF; DNA: TGCGCCAGCAGCTCGGGACCTAGCAATCAGCCCCAGCATTTT
J: TRBJ2-3; V: TRBV6-5; size: -; D: -; CDR3: CASSRRFTDTQYF; DNA: TGTGCCAGCAGTCGCCGATTTACAGATACGCAGTATTTT
J: TRBJ2-7; V: TRBV18; size: -; D: -; CDR3: CASSASGTYEQYF; DNA: TGTGCCAGCTCCGCTTCCGGGACCTACGAGCAGTACTTC
J: TRBJ2-3; V: TRBV30; size: -; D: -; CDR3: CAWTSGNSRGTDTQYF; DNA: TGTGCCTGGACCAGTGGTAACTCCCGAGGCACAGATACGCAGTATTTT
J: TRBJ2-3; V: TRBV5-1; size: -; D: TRBD2; CDR3: CASSPWTSEPTDTQYF; DNA: TGCGCCAGCAGCCCCTGGACTAGCGAACCCACAGATACGCAGTATTTT
J: TRBJ2-7; V: TRBV9; size: -; D: TRBD2; CDR3: CASSTRGGVRDEQYF; DNA: TGTGCCAGCAGCACGAGGGGAGGGGTTCGCGACGAGCAGTACTTC
J: TRBJ2-3; V: TRBV20-1; size: -; D: -; CDR3: CSARGFDTQYF; DNA: TGCAGTGCCCGGGGGTTTGATACGCAGTATTTT
J: TRBJ2-2; V: TRBV7-2; size: once; D: -; CDR3: CASSPRDYTGELFF; DNA: TGTGCCAGCAGCCCCCGAGATTACACCGGGGAGCTGTTTTTT
J: TRBJ2-6; V: TRBV7-2; size: -; D: -; CDR3: CASGRWGAGYSGANVLTF; DNA: TGTGCCAGCGGTCGATGGGGGGCCGGATATTCTGGGGCCAACGTCCTGACTTTC
J: TRBJ1-2; V: TRBV2; size: -; D: -; CDR3: CASREPDSIYGYTF; DNA: TGTGCCAGCAGGGAACCCGACAGCATCTATGGCTACACCTTC
J: TRBJ2-7; V: TRBV4-1; size: -; D: TRBD2; CDR3: CASSHLTSGTHYEQYF; DNA: TGCGCCAGCAGCCACCTGACTAGCGGCACCCACTACGAGCAGTACTTC
J: TRBJ2-3; V: TRBV10-2; size: -; D: -; CDR3: CASSGPNGDTQYF; DNA: TGCGCCAGCAGTGGCCCTAACGGAGATACGCAGTATTTT
J: TRBJ2-2; V: TRBV5-8; size: -; D: -; CDR3: CASIPGRGTGELFF; DNA: TGTGCCAGCATACCCGGCAGGGGCACCGGGGAGCTGTTTTTT
J: TRBJ2-5; V: TRBV10-3; size: -; D: TRBD1; CDR3: CAISPGQGFETQYF; DNA: TGTGCCATCAGTCCGGGACAGGGATTCGAGACCCAGTACTTC
J: TRBJ2-7; V: TRBV7-2; size: -; D: TRBD1; CDR3: CASSLDRVAYEQYF; DNA: TGTGCCAGCAGCCTGGACAGGGTGGCCTACGAGCAGTACTTC
J: TRBJ2-5; V: TRBV27; size: -; D: TRBD1; CDR3: CASSLGRGPQETQYF; DNA: TGTGCCAGCAGTTTAGGCAGGGGGCCTCAAGAGACCCAGTACTTC
J: TRBJ2-7; V: TRBV30; size: -; D: -; CDR3: CAWRGWGKYEQYF; DNA: TGTGCCTGGAGGGGGTGGGGTAAATACGAGCAGTACTTC
J: TRBJ1-3; V: TRBV19; size: -; D: -; CDR3: CASSVAPGNTIYF; DNA: TGTGCCAGTAGTGTGGCACCTGGAAACACCATATATTTT
J: TRBJ1-6; V: TRBV5-1; size: -; D: TRBD1; CDR3: CASSWDSSNSPLHF; DNA: TGCGCCAGCAGCTGGGACAGCTCGAATTCACCCCTCCACTTT
J: TRBJ2-7; V: TRBV19; size: -; D: TRBD2; CDR3: CASSMGTSSYEQYF; DNA: TGTGCCAGTAGTATGGGGACTAGCTCCTACGAGCAGTACTTC
J: TRBJ2-7; V: TRBV18; size: -; D: TRBD1; CDR3: CASSETGGRDEQYF; DNA: TGTGCCAGCTCTGAGACAGGGGGTCGGGACGAGCAGTACTTC
J: TRBJ2-3; V: TRBV28; size: -; D: -; CDR3: CASSLRGSSTDTQYF; DNA: TGTGCCAGCAGTCTGCGGGGTAGTAGCACAGATACGCAGTATTTT
J: TRBJ2-5; V: TRBV6-5; size: -; D: -; CDR3: CASRLGQIQETQYF; DNA: TGTGCCAGCAGACTTGGACAAATCCAAGAGACCCAGTACTTC
J: TRBJ1-3; V: TRBV18; size: -; D: -; CDR3: CASSESIYSGNTIYF; DNA: TGTGCCAGCTCAGAGTCAATCTACTCTGGAAACACCATATATTTT
J: TRBJ2-1; V: TRBV19; size: -; D: -; CDR3: CASSTFIRADYNEQFF; DNA: TGTGCCAGTAGTACATTCATCCGTGCGGACTACAATGAGCAGTTCTTC
J: TRBJ2-7; V: TRBV15; size: -; D: -; CDR3: CATSRAMGEQYF; DNA: TGTGCCACCAGCAGAGCTATGGGCGAGCAGTACTTC
J: TRBJ1-4; V: TRBV5-1; size: -; D: -; CDR3: CASSWGGSTATNEKLFF; DNA: TGCGCCAGCAGCTGGGGGGGTTCCACGGCAACTAATGAAAAACTGTTTTTT
J: TRBJ2-1; V: TRBV19; size: -; D: TRBD1; CDR3: CASSITGGRQFF; DNA: TGTGCCAGTAGTATAACAGGGGGGAGGCAGTTCTTC
J: TRBJ1-1; V: TRBV18; size: -; D: -; CDR3: CASSPLQRNTEAFF; DNA: TGTGCCAGCTCACCTCTACAGAGGAACACTGAAGCTTTCTTT
J: TRBJ2-1; V: TRBV7-3; size: -; D: TRBD2; CDR3: CASSLGALAGVFDEQFF; DNA: TGTGCCAGCAGCTTAGGCGCCCTAGCGGGGGTTTTCGATGAGCAGTTCTTC
J: TRBJ1-2; V: TRBV9; size: -; D: -; CDR3: CASSVDVGRSYTF; DNA: TGTGCCAGCAGCGTAGACGTAGGGCGGAGCTACACCTTC
J: TRBJ1-1; V: TRBV5-1; size: once; D: TRBD1; CDR3: CASTPISAGGGSTEAFF; DNA: TGCGCCAGCACCCCCATTTCAGCAGGGGGAGGTAGCACTGAAGCTTTCTTT
J: TRBJ2-7; V: TRBV7-2; size: -; D: -; CDR3: CASSLVGGPYEQYF; DNA: TGTGCCAGCAGCCTGGTGGGGGGCCCCTACGAGCAGTACTTC
J: TRBJ1-5; V: TRBV15; size: -; D: -; CDR3: CATSRDLGSQPQHF; DNA: TGTGCCACCAGCCGAGATCTGGGCAGTCAGCCCCAGCATTTT